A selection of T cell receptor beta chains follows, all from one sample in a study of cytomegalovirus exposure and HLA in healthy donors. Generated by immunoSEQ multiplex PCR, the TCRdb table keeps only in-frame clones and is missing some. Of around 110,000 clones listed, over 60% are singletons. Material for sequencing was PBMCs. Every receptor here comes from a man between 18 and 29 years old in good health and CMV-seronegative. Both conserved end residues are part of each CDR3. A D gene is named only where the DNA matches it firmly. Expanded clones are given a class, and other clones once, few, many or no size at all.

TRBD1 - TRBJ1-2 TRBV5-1 TGCGCCAGCAGCCCTGGGACAGGGGGCGGCTACCCCTTC CASSPGTGGGYPF
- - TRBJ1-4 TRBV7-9 TGTGCCAGCAGCCCCGGGACAAGGCCTAGTAGGGAAAAACTGTTTTTT CASSPGTRPSREKLFF
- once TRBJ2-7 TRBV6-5 TGTGCCAGCAGTTACCAACTAGGGTACGAGCAGTACTTC CASSYQLGYEQYF
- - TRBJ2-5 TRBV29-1 TGCAGCGTTGAATTTCCAGGCGCGCAAGAGACCCAGTACTTC CSVEFPGAQETQYF
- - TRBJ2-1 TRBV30 TGTGCCTGGAGTACAGGCTTCAATGAGCAGTTCTTC CAWSTGFNEQFF
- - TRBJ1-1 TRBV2 TGTGCCAGCAGCCTTAACCCGGGCACTGAAGCTTTCTTT CASSLNPGTEAFF
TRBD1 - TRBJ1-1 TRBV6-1 TGTGCCAGCAGGCTGACAGGGGGTCGCACTGAAGCTTTCTTT CASRLTGGRTEAFF
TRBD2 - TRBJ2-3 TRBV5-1 TGCGCCAGCAGCCCCGGACTAGTTTGGCCAGATACGCAGTATTTT CASSPGLVWPDTQYF
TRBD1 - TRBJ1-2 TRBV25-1 TGTGCCAGTAGAAGACAGGGGGCAGGAGAGGGCTACACCTTC CASRRQGAGEGYTF
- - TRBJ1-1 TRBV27 TGTGCCAGCAGTTTATCCCCTAGGGGAGGCGAAGCTTTCTTT CASSLSPRGGEAFF
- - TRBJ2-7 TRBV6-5 TGTGCCAGCAGTTACAGGGGTACCGAGCAGTACTTC CASSYRGTEQYF
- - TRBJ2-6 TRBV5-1 TGCGCCAGCAGCCGTCTACGGAGCTCTGGGGCCAACGTCCTGACTTTC CASSRLRSSGANVLTF
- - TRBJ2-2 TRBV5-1 TGCGCCAGCAGCTTGAGGGCAGGGAAGGTCGGGGAGCTGTTTTTT CASSLRAGKVGELFF
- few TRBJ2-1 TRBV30 TGTGCCTGGAGATTCGGCGGGATATCCTACAATGAGCAGTTCTTC CAWRFGGISYNEQFF
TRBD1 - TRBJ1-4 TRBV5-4 TGTGCCAGCAGCCCCGACAGGGGAACTAATGAAAAACTGTTTTTT CASSPDRGTNEKLFF
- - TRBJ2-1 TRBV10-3 TGTGCCATCAGAAACCTTGAGAGCTCCTACAATGAGCAGTTCTTC CAIRNLESSYNEQFF
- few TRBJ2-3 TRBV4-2 TGTGCCAGCAGCCAAGGGAGCGTAGATACGCAGTATTTT CASSQGSVDTQYF
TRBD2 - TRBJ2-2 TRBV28 TGTGCCAGCAGTTTATTCGGACTAGCGGGAGGGATGGGGACCGGGGAGCTGTTTTTT CASSLFGLAGGMGTGELFF
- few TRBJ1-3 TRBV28 TGTGCCAGCAGTTTAGATGTTCTCTTCGGCACCATATATTTT CASSLDVLFGTIYF
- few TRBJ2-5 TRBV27 TGTGCCAGCAGTCCCCGGGAGATTAAAGAGACCCAGTACTTC CASSPREIKETQYF
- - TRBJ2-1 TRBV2 TGTGCCAGCACTGGGGACTGGTGGTCCTACAATGAGCAGTTCTTC CASTGDWWSYNEQFF
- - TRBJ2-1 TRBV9 TGTGCCAGCAGCGTAGATCCCCTGAGCTCCTACAATGAGCAGTTCTTC CASSVDPLSSYNEQFF